The 5 T cell receptor beta chains given below trace back to one sample, sequenced in a study of blood T cell repertoires in COVID-19. Method: immunoSEQ multiplex PCR; TCRdb's copy keeps in-frame clones and lacks some. Of roughly 250,000 clones listed, about 88% are singletons. Input material: peripheral blood. The origin of the receptors is a woman aged 40 to 50 who had recovered from COVID-19.

The chain links TRBV5-1 to TRBJ1-4, with 7 bases identical to TRBD1. CDR3 length: 16 residues. The germline CDR1 and CDR2 sequences are SGHRS and YFSETQ. Trimming took 4 bases from V and 0 from J; bases not matched to a gene: 6. This chain's CDR3 is CASSNPDRATNEKLFF. Written as DNA, the CDR3 is TGCGCCAGCAGCAACCCCGACAGGGCAACTAATGAAAAACTGTTTTTT.

The chain has TRBV25-1 and TRBJ2-5; 8 bases line up with TRBD1. Germline V gene sequence: CDR1 MGHDK, CDR2 SYGVNS. There are 14 residues in the CDR3. The V and J ends lost 2 bases and 5 bases, in that order; junction bases with no gene match: 4. CDR3 protein: CASSEPGGGETQYF. The CDR3 bases are TGTGCCAGCAGTGAACCAGGGGGCGGGGAGACCCAGTACTTC. The variable domain in full, with the rest retrieved from reference TRBV25-1 and TRBJ2-5, is EADIYQTPRYLVIGTGKKITLECSQTMGHDKMYWYQQDPGMELHLIHYSYGVNSTEKGDLSSESTVSRIRTEHFPLTLESARPSHTSQYLCASSEPGGGETQYFGPGTRLLVL.

The V call is TRBV9, the J call TRBJ1-6, with 9 bases lining up with TRBD1. The CDR3 is 13 residues long. CDR1 SGDLS and CDR2 YYNGEE come from the germline V gene. V gave up 3 bases and J gave up 19 bases; unmatched junction bases: 11. The CDR3 reads CASSATDGTGRHF. The CDR3, as DNA: TGTGCCAGCAGCGCCACTGACGGGACAGGGCGGCACTTT.

This clone was detected only once. The genes are TRBV19 and TRBJ2-7; 9 nucleotides align to TRBD1. Germline V gives CDR1 LNHDA, CDR2 SQIVND (reference sequence). J was trimmed by 3 bases and V by 4 bases; bases with no gene match: 7. This CDR3 region has 15 residues. The CDR3 loop is CASSRTGTGNYEQYF. CDR3 nucleotide sequence: TGTGCCAGTAGTAGAACCGGGACAGGGAACTACGAGCAGTACTTC.

The genes are TRBV11-3 and TRBJ1-1; D is unresolved. CDR1 is SGHNT, CDR2 YENEEA, per germline. V was clipped by 2 bases and J by 1 base, with 11 bases between them. The CDR3 is 15 amino acids. The CDR3 DNA reads as TGTGCCAGCAGCTTACGGCAAACGGGGAACACTGAAGCTTTCTTT. Translated: CASSLRQTGNTEAFF.